This is a list of T cell receptor beta chains from one sample in a study of T cells after yellow fever vaccination. Using its own MiXCR run on the 5' RACE reads, TCRdb lists one record per CDR3 protein. The sample gives about 550,000 distinct CDR3 sequences, over 15% of which show up once; around 15% is in the top ten. The sequenced sample was PBMCs, obtained 15 days after the yellow fever booster vaccination. The receptors shown here come from a man between 25 and 39 years old who received the YFV17D yellow fever vaccine. CDR3s include the opening cysteine and the closing phenylalanine or tryptophan. Fields, in order: D gene, J gene, CDR3 length, clone size, V gene, CDR3 protein, CDR3 DNA. A D gene is named only where the DNA matches it firmly. A row's size may be missing; if present it is once, few, many or a size class.

>TRBD1|TRBJ2-7|15|.|TRBV10-3
CAISAYTGDSLQQYF
TGTGCCATCAGTGCCTATACAGGGGACAGTCTGCAGCAGTACTTC
>.|TRBJ2-5|15|.|TRBV7-2
CASSLVVEEGETQYF
TGTGCCAGCAGCTTAGTGGTGGAAGAGGGGGAGACCCAGTACTTC
>.|TRBJ2-2|14|few|TRBV7-2
CASSLVGTDGELFF
TGTGCCAGCAGCTTAGTCGGCACCGACGGGGAGCTGTTTTTT
>TRBD1|TRBJ1-1|17|few|TRBV20-1
CSARDMDRRFMNTEAFF
TGCAGTGCTAGAGATATGGACAGGCGGTTCATGAACACTGAAGCTTTCTTT
>.|TRBJ1-2|13|.|TRBV29-1
CSVWSGPSYGYTF
TGCAGCGTTTGGTCAGGGCCCTCTTATGGCTACACCTTC
>.|TRBJ2-7|16|few|TRBV4-3
CASSQSQLAASYEQYF
TGCGCCAGCAGCCAATCGCAACTAGCTGCGTCTTACGAGCAGTACTTC
>.|TRBJ2-7|15|few|TRBV7-6
CASSLEGRGFYEQYF
TGTGCCAGCAGCTTAGAGGGCAGGGGATTCTACGAGCAGTACTTC
>.|TRBJ2-1|10|few|TRBV29-1
CSVGSGAVFF
.
>.|TRBJ2-5|14|.|TRBV7-9
CASSPPGVQETQYF
TGTGCCAGCAGCCCACCGGGAGTACAAGAGACCCAGTACTTC
>TRBD2|TRBJ2-5|15|few|TRBV20-1
CSARDVGRDQETQYF
TGCAGTGCTAGAGATGTGGGGAGGGACCAAGAGACCCAGTACTTC
>.|TRBJ2-5|14|.|TRBV23-1
CASSQQDIQETQYF
TGCGCCAGCAGTCAGCAGGACATACAAGAGACCCAGTACTTC
>.|TRBJ1-4|18|.|TRBV5-1
CASSLVSSGGATNEKLFF
TGCGCCAGCAGCTTGGTGTCAAGCGGAGGGGCAACTAATGAAAAACTGTTTTTT
>.|TRBJ2-3|16|.|TRBV14
CASSQDPAASTDTQYF
TGTGCCAGCAGCCAAGATCCAGCTGCTAGCACAGATACGCAGTATTTT
>TRBD2|TRBJ2-3|16|.|TRBV12-3/TRBV12-4
CASRGGSGLAGDTQYF
TGTGCCAGCAGGGGGGGTTCAGGACTAGCGGGAGATACGCAGTATTTT
>.|TRBJ2-5|14|few|TRBV20-1
CSARPTYAEETQYF
TGCAGTGCTAGGCCTACCTACGCAGAAGAGACCCAGTACTTC
>TRBD2|TRBJ2-2|18|.|TRBV11-2
CASSLLAGGPLSTGELFF
TGTGCCAGCAGCCTCCTAGCGGGAGGGCCTCTGAGCACCGGGGAGCTGTTTTTT
>.|TRBJ1-2|17|.|TRBV3-1
CASRGEAGDFTNYGYTF
TGTGCCAGCAGAGGGGAAGCAGGGGACTTTACTAACTATGGCTACACCTTC
>.|TRBJ2-3|16|.|TRBV3-1
CASSPRGTYYTDTQYF
TGTGCCAGCAGCCCGAGGGGGACTTATTACACAGATACGCAGTATTTT
>.|TRBJ2-5|11|few|TRBV24-1
CATSESETQYF
TGTGCCACCAGTGAATCGGAGACCCAGTACTTC
>TRBD2|TRBJ2-1|16|once|TRBV20-1
CSARGSSGNSYNEQFF
TGCAGTGCTAGAGGTTCTAGCGGGAACTCCTACAATGAGCAGTTCTTC
>.|TRBJ2-7|11|.|TRBV20-1
CSAPSSYEQYF
TGCAGTGCTCCTAGCTCCTACGAGCAGTACTTC
>TRBD2|TRBJ2-5|14|.|TRBV29-1
CSATRTSGIETQYF
TGCAGCGCAACCCGGACTAGCGGGATTGAGACCCAGTACTTC
>TRBD1|TRBJ2-5|16|few|TRBV6-2/TRBV6-3
CASTRWRDRGAETQYF
TGTGCCAGCACCCGATGGCGGGACAGGGGAGCGGAGACCCAGTACTTC
>.|TRBJ2-4|15|few|TRBV5-1
CASSLPGEVKNIQYF
TGCGCCAGCAGCTTGCCGGGAGAGGTCAAAAACATTCAGTACTTC
>.|TRBJ2-2|15|few|TRBV9
CASSVDPSATGELFF
TGTGCCAGCAGCGTAGACCCCTCCGCCACCGGGGAGCTGTTTTTT
>.|TRBJ2-6|13|few|TRBV5-1
CASTEPGANVLTF
TGCGCCAGCACCGAACCTGGGGCCAACGTCCTGACTTTC
>.|TRBJ2-3|16|few|TRBV5-4
CASSSPGRFRGDTQYF
TGTGCCAGCAGCTCGCCGGGACGATTTCGGGGAGATACGCAGTATTTT
>.|TRBJ2-5|12|.|TRBV12-3/TRBV12-4
CASRLLEETQYF
TGTGCCAGCAGACTACTAGAGGAGACCCAGTACTTC
>.|TRBJ1-2|11|.|TRBV12-3/TRBV12-4
CASSLENGYTF
TGTGCCAGCAGTTTAGAGAATGGCTACACCTTC
>.|TRBJ2-2|14|.|TRBV5-5
CASSLEGVTGELFF
TGTGCCAGCAGCTTGGAGGGCGTAACCGGGGAGCTGTTTTTT
>.|TRBJ1-4|13|few|TRBV12-3/TRBV12-4
CASSPTESGKLFF
TGTGCCAGCAGTCCCACGGAGAGCGGAAAACTGTTTTTT
>.|TRBJ2-7|15|once|TRBV5-1
CASSLDQGRSYEQYF
TGCGCCAGCAGCTTGGACCAGGGACGATCCTACGAGCAGTACTTC
>.|TRBJ2-5|14|.|TRBV4-2
CASSQGGGYETQYF
TGTGCCAGCAGCCAAGGTGGAGGGTATGAGACCCAGTACTTC